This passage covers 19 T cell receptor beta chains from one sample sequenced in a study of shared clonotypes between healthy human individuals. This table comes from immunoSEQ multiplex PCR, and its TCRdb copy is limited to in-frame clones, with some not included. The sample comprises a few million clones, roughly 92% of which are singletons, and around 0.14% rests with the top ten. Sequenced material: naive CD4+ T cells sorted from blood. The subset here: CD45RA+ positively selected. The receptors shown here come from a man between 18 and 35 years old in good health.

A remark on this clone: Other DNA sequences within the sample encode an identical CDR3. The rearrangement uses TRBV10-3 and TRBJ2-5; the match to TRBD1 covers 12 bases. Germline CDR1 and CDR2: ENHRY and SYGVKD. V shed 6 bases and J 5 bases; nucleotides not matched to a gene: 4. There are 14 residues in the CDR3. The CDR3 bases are TGTGCCATCAGCCGGGACAGGGGGCAGGAGACCCAGTACTTC. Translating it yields CAISRDRGQETQYF.

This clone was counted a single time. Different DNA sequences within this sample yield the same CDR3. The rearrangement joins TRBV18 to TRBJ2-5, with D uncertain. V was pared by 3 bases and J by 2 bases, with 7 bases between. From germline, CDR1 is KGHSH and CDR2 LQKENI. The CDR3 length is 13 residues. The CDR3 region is CASSPRGQETQYF. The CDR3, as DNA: TGTGCCAGCTCACCTCGTGGGCAAGAGACCCAGTACTTC.

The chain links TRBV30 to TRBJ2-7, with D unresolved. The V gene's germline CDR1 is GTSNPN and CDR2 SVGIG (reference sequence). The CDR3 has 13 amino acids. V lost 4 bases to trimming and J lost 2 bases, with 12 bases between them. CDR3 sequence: CAWTFGGPYEQYF. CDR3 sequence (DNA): TGTGCCTGGACGTTCGGCGGACCCTACGAGCAGTACTTC.

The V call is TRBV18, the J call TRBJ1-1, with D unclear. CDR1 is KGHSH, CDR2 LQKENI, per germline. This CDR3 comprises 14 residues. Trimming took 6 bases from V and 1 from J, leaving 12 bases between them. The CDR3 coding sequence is TGTGCCAGCTCCTACCAAGGCAAGAACACTGAAGCTTTCTTT. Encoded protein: CASSYQGKNTEAFF.

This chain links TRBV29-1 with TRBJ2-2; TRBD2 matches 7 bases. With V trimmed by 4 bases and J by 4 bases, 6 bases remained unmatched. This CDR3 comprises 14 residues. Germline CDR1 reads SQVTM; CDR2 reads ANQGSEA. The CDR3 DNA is TGCAGCGTTGCACTGGGAGGGAGCACCGGGGAGCTGTTTTTT. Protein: CSVALGGSTGELFF.

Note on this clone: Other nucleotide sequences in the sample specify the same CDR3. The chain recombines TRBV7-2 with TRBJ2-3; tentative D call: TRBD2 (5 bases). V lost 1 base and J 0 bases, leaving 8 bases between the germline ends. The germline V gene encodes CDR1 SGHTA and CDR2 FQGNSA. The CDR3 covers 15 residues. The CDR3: CASSLGRGSTDTQYF. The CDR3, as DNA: TGTGCCAGCAGCTTAGGCCGGGGAAGCACAGATACGCAGTATTTT.

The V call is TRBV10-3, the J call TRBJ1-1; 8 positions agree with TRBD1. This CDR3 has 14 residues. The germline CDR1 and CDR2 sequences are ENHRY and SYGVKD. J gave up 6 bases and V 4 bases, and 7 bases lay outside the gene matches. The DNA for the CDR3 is TGTGCCATCAGTGTGATTCAGGGGGCCGCTGAAGCTTTCTTT. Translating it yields CAISVIQGAAEAFF.

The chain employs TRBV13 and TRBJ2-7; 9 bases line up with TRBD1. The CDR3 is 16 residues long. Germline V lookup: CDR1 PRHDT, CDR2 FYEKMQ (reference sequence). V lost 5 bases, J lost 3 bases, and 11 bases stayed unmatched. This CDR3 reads CASSPGQGIPLYEQYF. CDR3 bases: TGTGCCAGCAGCCCGGGACAGGGAATCCCCCTCTACGAGCAGTACTTC.

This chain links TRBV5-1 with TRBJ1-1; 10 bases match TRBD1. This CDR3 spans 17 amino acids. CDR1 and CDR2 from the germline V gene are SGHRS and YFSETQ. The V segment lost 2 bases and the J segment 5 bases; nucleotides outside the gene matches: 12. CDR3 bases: TGCGCCAGCAGCTTTTTTCTCGGGACAGGGGAAAGGACTGAAGCTTTCTTT. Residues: CASSFFLGTGERTEAFF.

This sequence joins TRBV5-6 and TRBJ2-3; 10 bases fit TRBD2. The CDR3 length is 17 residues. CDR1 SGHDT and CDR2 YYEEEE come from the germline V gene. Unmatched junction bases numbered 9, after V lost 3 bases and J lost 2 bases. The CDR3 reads CASSSRASGGNTDTQYF. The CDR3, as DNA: TGTGCCAGCAGCTCCCGAGCTAGCGGGGGTAACACAGATACGCAGTATTTT.

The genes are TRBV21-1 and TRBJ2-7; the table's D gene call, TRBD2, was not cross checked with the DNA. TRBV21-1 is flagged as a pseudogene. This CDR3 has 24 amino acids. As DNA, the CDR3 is TGTGCCAGCAGCACCACCTCCAAGGACAGGGCAAAGATAACTAGCGGGAGGACATCCTACGAGCAGTACTTC. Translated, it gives CASSTTSKDRAKITSGRTSYEQYF.

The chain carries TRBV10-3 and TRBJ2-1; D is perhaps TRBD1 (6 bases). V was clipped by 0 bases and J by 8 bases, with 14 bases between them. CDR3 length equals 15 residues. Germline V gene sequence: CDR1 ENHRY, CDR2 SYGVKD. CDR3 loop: CAISESETPGDEQFF. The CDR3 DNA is TGTGCCATCAGTGAGTCGGAGACCCCAGGGGATGAGCAGTTCTTC.

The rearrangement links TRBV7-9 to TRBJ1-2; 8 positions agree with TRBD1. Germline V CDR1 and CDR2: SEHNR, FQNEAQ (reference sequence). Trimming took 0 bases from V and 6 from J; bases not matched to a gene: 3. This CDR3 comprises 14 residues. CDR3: CASSLANRGNGYTF. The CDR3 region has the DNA TGTGCCAGCAGCTTAGCGAACAGGGGGAATGGCTACACCTTC.

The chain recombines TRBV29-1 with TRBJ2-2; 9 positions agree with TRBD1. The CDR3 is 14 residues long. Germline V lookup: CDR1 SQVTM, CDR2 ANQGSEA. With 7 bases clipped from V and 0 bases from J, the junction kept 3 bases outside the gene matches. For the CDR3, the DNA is TGCAGCGCCCGGACAGGGGCGAACACCGGGGAGCTGTTTTTT. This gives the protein CSARTGANTGELFF.

The CDR3 loop is CASSLGSGQGVTDTQYF. CDR3 nucleotides: TGTGCCAGCAGCTTGGGTTCGGGACAGGGAGTCACAGATACGCAGTATTTT. This chain joins TRBV5-4 and TRBJ2-3, with 9 bases matching TRBD1. There are 17 residues in the CDR3. Germline trimming cut 0 bases from V and 2 bases from J; bases unmatched to any gene: 7. The germline V gene encodes CDR1 SGHNT and CDR2 YYREEE (reference sequence).

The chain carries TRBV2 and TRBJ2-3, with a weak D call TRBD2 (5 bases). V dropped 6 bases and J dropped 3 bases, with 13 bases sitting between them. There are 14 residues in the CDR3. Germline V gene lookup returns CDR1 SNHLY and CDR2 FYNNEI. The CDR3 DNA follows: TGTGCCAGCAGACGGGAACAGAGTACAGATACGCAGTATTTT. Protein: CASRREQSTDTQYF.

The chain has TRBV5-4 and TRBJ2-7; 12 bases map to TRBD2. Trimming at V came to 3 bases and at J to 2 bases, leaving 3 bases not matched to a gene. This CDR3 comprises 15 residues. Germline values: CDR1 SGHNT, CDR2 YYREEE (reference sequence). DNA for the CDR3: TGTGCCAGCAGCTCTCTAGCGGGAGGGCCCTACGAGCAGTACTTC. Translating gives CASSSLAGGPYEQYF.

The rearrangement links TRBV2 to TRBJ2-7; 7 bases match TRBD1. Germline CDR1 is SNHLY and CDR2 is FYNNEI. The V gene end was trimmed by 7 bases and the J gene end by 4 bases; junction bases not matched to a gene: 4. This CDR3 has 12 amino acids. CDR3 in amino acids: CASTQQGYEQYF. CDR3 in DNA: TGTGCCAGCACACAACAGGGGTACGAGCAGTACTTC.

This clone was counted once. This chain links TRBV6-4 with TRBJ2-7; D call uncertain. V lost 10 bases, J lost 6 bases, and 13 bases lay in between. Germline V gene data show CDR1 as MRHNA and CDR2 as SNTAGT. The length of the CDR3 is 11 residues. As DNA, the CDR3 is TGTGCCACCCGGAACACCGGCGAGCAGTACTTC. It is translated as CATRNTGEQYF.